In this sample, the clone carrying this TCR beta chain turned up a few times. Antigen: not known. This sample stems from a study of identical twins. Study-level points and caveats: Without tracking the same donors, conclusions rested on cross-sectional statistical analysis. Researchers reported excess low generation probability among twin-shared out-of-frame alpha sequences.

Healthy Caucasians made up all donors. TCRdb re-analysed the 5' RACE reads in MiXCR, keeping a single row per CDR3 protein. The repertoire holds roughly 700,000 distinct CDR3 sequences, with around 8.6% as singletons. These data were also reused for a study on yellow fever vaccine responses in identical twins. As that report states: Vaccine T cell responses of twins reportedly seemed partly convergent and partly personalized.

This receptor was obtained from a young woman in good health. The sample taken for sequencing was PBMCs.

This CDR3 is CASSQVGGRGPYEQYF. The CDR3 region has the DNA TGCGCCAGCAGCCAAGTAGGGGGCAGGGGACCCTACGAGCAGTACTTC. V is TRBV4-3 and J is TRBJ2-7, with 7 bases matching TRBD1. V dropped 1 base and J dropped 2; count of bases not matched to a gene: 8. CDR1 LGHNA and CDR2 YSLEER come from the germline V gene. This CDR3 region has 16 residues.